Listed below are T cell receptor beta chains from one sample, sequenced in a study of blood T cell repertoires in COVID-19. The data were produced by immunoSEQ multiplex PCR, yet TCRdb's version contains in-frame clones alone and is incomplete. The sample records about 300,000 clones, around 84% being singletons. Sequencing used PBMCs or T cells enriched from blood (not recorded which). Receptor source: a woman aged 25 to 39 who had been exposed to COVID-19. The CDR3 runs from the conserved cysteine through the conserved F or W. A D gene is named only where the DNA matches it firmly. Expanded clones get a size class; other rows say once, few or many, or leave the size out.

size: NA
J: TRBJ1-5
D: NA
V: TRBV6-5
DNA: TGTGCCAGCAGCCCCCGGACAGCGACGGAGCCCCAGCATTTT
CDR3: CASSPRTATEPQHF

size: NA
J: TRBJ1-4
D: NA
V: TRBV15
DNA: TGTGCCACCAGCAGAGATTGGGAGGCAGTGGGTGAAAAACTGTTTTTT
CDR3: CATSRDWEAVGEKLFF

size: NA
J: TRBJ2-2
D: NA
V: TRBV14
DNA: TGTGCCAGCAGAGTGGCAGGGCCGAACACCGGGGAGCTGTTTTTT
CDR3: CASRVAGPNTGELFF

size: few
J: TRBJ2-7
D: TRBD2
V: TRBV4-1
DNA: TGCGCCAGCAGCCAAGCTTTTGGACTAGCGGGAGGCGAGCAGTACTTC
CDR3: CASSQAFGLAGGEQYF

size: NA
J: TRBJ1-5
D: TRBD1
V: TRBV28
DNA: TGTGCCAGCAGTTTCGGGACAGGGCAACTTCTTATGCCCCAGCATTTT
CDR3: CASSFGTGQLLMPQHF

size: NA
J: TRBJ1-5
D: NA
V: TRBV6-5
DNA: TGTGCCAGCACTGGATCACAGAGCAATCAGCCCCAGCATTTT
CDR3: CASTGSQSNQPQHF

size: NA
J: TRBJ1-3
D: NA
V: TRBV18
DNA: TGTGCCAGCTCACCCGACAGCATCTCTGGAAACACCATATATTTT
CDR3: CASSPDSISGNTIYF

size: NA
J: TRBJ1-2
D: NA
V: TRBV28
DNA: TGTGCCAGCAGTTTTTTTGGGCGCTCCTCTAACTATGGCTACACCTTC
CDR3: CASSFFGRSSNYGYTF

size: NA
J: TRBJ2-7
D: NA
V: TRBV27
DNA: TGTGCCAGCAGTTTCCGGGAGTCCTACGAGCAGTACTTC
CDR3: CASSFRESYEQYF

size: few
J: TRBJ2-5
D: TRBD2
V: TRBV20-1
DNA: TGCAGTGCTAGTAGCGGGGGGGTCCAAGAGACCCAGTACTTC
CDR3: CSASSGGVQETQYF

size: NA
J: TRBJ2-2
D: NA
V: TRBV5-4
DNA: TGTGCCAGCAGCTTAGCGGCAGGGGAAAACACCGGGGAGCTGTTTTTT
CDR3: CASSLAAGENTGELFF

size: NA
J: TRBJ1-3
D: NA
V: TRBV28
DNA: TGTGCCAGCAGTTCTCCCCGCCTTGCGGGGTACAGACCCGGAAACACCATATATTTT
CDR3: CASSSPRLAGYRPGNTIYF

size: NA
J: TRBJ2-7
D: NA
V: TRBV7-6
DNA: TGTGCCAGCAGCCCAAGCGGGCCGCCAAGCTACGAGCAGTACTTC
CDR3: CASSPSGPPSYEQYF

size: NA
J: TRBJ2-2
D: NA
V: TRBV7-8
DNA: TGTGCCAGCAGCCGAGGCGGGGCGAACACCGGGGAGCTGTTTTTT
CDR3: CASSRGGANTGELFF

size: NA
J: TRBJ2-2
D: TRBD1
V: TRBV27
DNA: TGTGCCAGCAGTTGGGACAGGGGGGGGGAGCTGTTTTTT
CDR3: CASSWDRGGELFF

size: NA
J: TRBJ1-3
D: NA
V: TRBV28
DNA: TGTGCCAGCAGTACGGGGGGCGCCGCCGGAAACACCATATATTTT
CDR3: CASSTGGAAGNTIYF

size: NA
J: TRBJ2-5
D: NA
V: TRBV6-5
DNA: TGTGCCAGCAGCCCGCTTGCGGGGTTGAAGGAGACCCAGTACTTC
CDR3: CASSPLAGLKETQYF

size: once
J: TRBJ2-7
D: NA
V: TRBV7-2
DNA: TGTGCCAGCAGCGTAGGACTTACTAGAAGCTACGAGCAGTACTTC
CDR3: CASSVGLTRSYEQYF

size: NA
J: TRBJ1-6
D: TRBD1
V: TRBV18
DNA: TGTGCCAGCTCACCGCTTGAATCGACAGGGCTGGCAGGTTCACCCCTCCACTTT
CDR3: CASSPLESTGLAGSPLHF

size: few
J: TRBJ1-3
D: NA
V: TRBV19
DNA: TGTGCCAGCCATTACTACTCTGGAAACACCATATATTTT
CDR3: CASHYYSGNTIYF

size: NA
J: TRBJ1-1
D: NA
V: TRBV29-1
DNA: TGCAGCGTTGTAGTCATTCGTCATACTGAAGCTTTCTTT
CDR3: CSVVVIRHTEAFF

size: few
J: TRBJ2-7
D: TRBD1
V: TRBV27
DNA: TGTGCCAGCAGTTTAAGGCCGGGACAGCCCTACGAGCAGTACTTC
CDR3: CASSLRPGQPYEQYF

size: few
J: TRBJ1-2
D: NA
V: TRBV10-3
DNA: TGTGCCATCACCTCCGACATCTATTCTAACTATGGCTACACCTTC
CDR3: CAITSDIYSNYGYTF

size: NA
J: TRBJ2-5
D: NA
V: TRBV18
DNA: TGTGCCAGCTCACCAAGGAAAGGGGAGGCAGAGACCCAGTACTTC
CDR3: CASSPRKGEAETQYF

size: NA
J: TRBJ1-3
D: NA
V: TRBV6-1
DNA: TGTGCCAGCAGTGACACGGTGGGAAACACCATATATTTT
CDR3: CASSDTVGNTIYF

size: NA
J: TRBJ1-1
D: NA
V: TRBV28
DNA: TGTGCCAGCACAGTAGGAGGGAACACTGAAGCTTTCTTT
CDR3: CASTVGGNTEAFF

size: NA
J: TRBJ2-1
D: TRBD2
V: TRBV6-5
DNA: TGTGCCAGCAGCTCAGTGGGACTAGCGATAAAGGAGCAGTTCTTC
CDR3: CASSSVGLAIKEQFF

size: NA
J: TRBJ1-1
D: NA
V: TRBV27
DNA: TGTGCCAGCAGTTCAATTCTTTCAACAGGGATCACTGAAGCTTTCTTT
CDR3: CASSSILSTGITEAFF

size: NA
J: TRBJ2-1
D: TRBD1
V: TRBV5-1
DNA: TGCGCCAGCAGCGGACAGGGGGAGAAGTTCTTC
CDR3: CASSGQGEKFF

size: NA
J: TRBJ1-2
D: NA
V: TRBV2
DNA: TGTGCCAGCAGAACAAGAGGAAGCTATGGCTACACCTTC
CDR3: CASRTRGSYGYTF

size: NA
J: TRBJ1-5
D: NA
V: TRBV9
DNA: TGTGCCAGCAGCGTAGGAGGGCAGTTCAATCAGCCCCAGCATTTT
CDR3: CASSVGGQFNQPQHF

size: NA
J: TRBJ2-2
D: TRBD1
V: TRBV5-1
DNA: TGCGCCAGCTTAGGGACAGCCTTCAACACCGGGGAGCTGTTTTTT
CDR3: CASLGTAFNTGELFF

size: NA
J: TRBJ2-7
D: TRBD1
V: TRBV7-8
DNA: TGTGCCAGCAGCCGGGACAGAGATTCCTACGAGCAGTACTTC
CDR3: CASSRDRDSYEQYF

size: NA
J: TRBJ2-2
D: NA
V: TRBV5-1
DNA: TGCGCCAGCAGCTTCAAAACAGGAGCCTCGAACACCGGGGAGCTGTTTTTT
CDR3: CASSFKTGASNTGELFF

size: NA
J: TRBJ2-1
D: TRBD1
V: TRBV6-4
DNA: TGTGCCAGCAGTGTAGAAGAGTGGGACAGGCAGTTCTTC
CDR3: CASSVEEWDRQFF

size: NA
J: TRBJ1-2
D: TRBD1
V: TRBV3-1/TRBV3-2
DNA: TGTGCCAGCAGCCCGTCGAAAGGACAGGGGGAATTAAGTGGCTACACCTTC
CDR3: CASSPSKGQGELSGYTF

size: NA
J: TRBJ1-2
D: NA
V: TRBV3-1/TRBV3-2
DNA: TGTGCCAGCAGCCCCCCTCTAAACGGCTATGGCTACACCTTC
CDR3: CASSPPLNGYGYTF

size: NA
J: TRBJ2-7
D: TRBD2
V: TRBV7-6
DNA: TGTGCCAGCAGCTTAGGGGTAGCGGGGGACTACGAGCAGTACTTC
CDR3: CASSLGVAGDYEQYF

size: once
J: TRBJ2-7
D: NA
V: TRBV18
DNA: TGTGCCAGCTCACCAGGTTACGGCTACGAGCAGTACTTC
CDR3: CASSPGYGYEQYF

size: NA
J: TRBJ2-7
D: TRBD1
V: TRBV5-1
DNA: TGCGCCAGCAGCTTGGCACGACAGGGATCGGACGAGCAGTACTTC
CDR3: CASSLARQGSDEQYF

size: NA
J: TRBJ2-2
D: TRBD1
V: TRBV25-1
DNA: TGTGCCAGCAGTGAATCCCGGACAGGGAACACCGGGGAGCTGTTTTTT
CDR3: CASSESRTGNTGELFF

size: NA
J: TRBJ1-5
D: NA
V: TRBV7-2
DNA: TGTGCCAGCAGCTTAGACGGGGTTGGGTATAGCAATCAGCCCCAGCATTTT
CDR3: CASSLDGVGYSNQPQHF

size: NA
J: TRBJ1-6
D: TRBD1
V: TRBV10-2
DNA: TGCGCCAGCAGTTTATCGACAGGGTGGAATTCACCCCTCCACTTT
CDR3: CASSLSTGWNSPLHF

size: NA
J: TRBJ1-5
D: TRBD1
V: TRBV4-1
DNA: TGCGCCAGCAGCCCTCCCTCCGGGACAGGGGGAGATCAGCCCCAGCATTTT
CDR3: CASSPPSGTGGDQPQHF